This TCR beta chain was captured by sequencing in a study of blood T cell repertoires in COVID-19. This CDR3 comprises 17 residues. V gave up 4 bases and J gave up 0 bases; unmatched junction bases: 10. Germline CDR1 is SGHDN and CDR2 is FVKESK. The method was immunoSEQ multiplex PCR; TCRdb's version includes in-frame clones alone and lacks a portion of them. Of roughly 200,000 clones listed, approximately 90% are singletons. In its sample, this clone was seen once. What was sequenced was peripheral blood. This sequence joins TRBV14 and TRBJ1-2, with TRBD1 identical over 8 bases. This receptor was identified in a man aged 60 to 75 who had recovered from COVID-19. Here the CDR3 DNA reads TGTGCCAGCAGCCCCAGGGCGGGACAGGATCCTAACTATGGCTACACCTTC. Amino acid sequence: CASSPRAGQDPNYGYTF.